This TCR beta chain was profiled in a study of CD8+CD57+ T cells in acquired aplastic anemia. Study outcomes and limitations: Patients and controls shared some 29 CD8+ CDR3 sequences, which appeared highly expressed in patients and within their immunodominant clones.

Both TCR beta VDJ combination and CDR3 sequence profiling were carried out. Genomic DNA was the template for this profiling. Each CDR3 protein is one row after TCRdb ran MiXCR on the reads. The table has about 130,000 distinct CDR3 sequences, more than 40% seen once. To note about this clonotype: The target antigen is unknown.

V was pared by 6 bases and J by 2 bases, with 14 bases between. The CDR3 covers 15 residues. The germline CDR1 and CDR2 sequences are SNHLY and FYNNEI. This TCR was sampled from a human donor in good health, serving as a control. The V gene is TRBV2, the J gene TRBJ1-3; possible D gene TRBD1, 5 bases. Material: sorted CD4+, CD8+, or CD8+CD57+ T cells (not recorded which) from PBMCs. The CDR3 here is CASRGGEGAGNTIYF. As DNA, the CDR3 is TGTGCCAGCAGGGGGGGAGAAGGAGCTGGAAACACCATATATTTT.